Listed here are 28 T cell receptor beta chains from one sample, sequenced in a study of T cell repertoires in cytomegalovirus infection (dated by TCRdb to about 2019). The sequencing machine was an Illumina HiSeq 1500. The raw public reads went through TCRdb reprocessing: fastp at Q25, MiXCR clone calling, in-frame beta chains kept. Here each entry gathers all rows of one CDR3 protein and keeps the most common genes and DNA. The sample table shows about 830,000 distinct CDR3 sequences, and 30% to 35% are seen once. Together, the top ten hold 9.5% to 15% of the sample. These receptors' antigens are unknown. The treatment or condition label of this sample denotes: in vitro stimulation with specific CMV peptide epitopes to enrich CMV-specific T cells. The material was cultured CD8+ T cells from PBMCs, obtained from culture after CMV antigen stimulation. These receptors were collected from a human donor in good health (CMV status not recorded). Some clones in this sample may be carry-over from other donors' samples.

This clonotype was seen many times. V usage is TRBV7-2 and J usage is TRBJ2-7; TRBD2 agrees at 16 bases. The CDR3 loop spans 18 amino acids. The V and J ends lost 5 bases and 0 bases, in that order; junction bases with no gene match: 7. Germline loops: CDR1 SGHTA, CDR2 FQGNSA. DNA of the CDR3: TGTGCCAGCAGCCTGGGACTAGCGGGGGGGTATAGCTCCTACGAGCAGTACTTC. Its translation is CASSLGLAGGYSSYEQYF. Supplemented by reference TRBV7-2 and TRBJ2-7, the full variable domain reads GAGVSQSPSNKVTEKGKDVELRCDPISGHTALYWYRQSLGQGLEFLIYFQGNSAPDKSGLPSDRFSAERTGGSVSTLTIQRTQQEDSAVYLCASSLGLAGGYSSYEQYFGPGTRLTVT.

The chain links TRBV2 to TRBJ1-2; D gene unclear. This CDR3 contains 12 residues. Looked up from germline, CDR1 is SNHLY and CDR2 is FYNNEI. V lost 7 bases to trimming and J lost 1 base, with 7 bases between them. CDR3 sequence reads: CASINRNYGYTF. The CDR3 nucleotides read TGTGCCAGCATCAATCGTAACTATGGCTACACCTTC.

This chain connects TRBV4-1 to TRBJ1-4; TRBD1 might be the D (6 bases). This CDR3 contains 17 residues. The germline V gene encodes CDR1 MGHRA and CDR2 YSYEKL. V was shortened by 0 bases and J by 7 bases, with 18 bases between the two germline ends. The CDR3 reads CASSQEGYQGIIEKLFF. The CDR3 nucleotides are TGCGCCAGCAGCCAAGAAGGGTACCAGGGGATTATTGAAAAACTGTTTTTT.

The chain uses TRBV6-1 and TRBJ1-5, with TRBD1 matching 10 bases. Germline CDR1 reads MNHNS; CDR2 reads SASEGT. CDR3 length: 15 residues. J lost 7 bases, V lost 7 bases, and 10 bases had no gene match. The DNA for the CDR3 is TGTGCCAGCAAATTCGGGACAGGGGTAGGACAGCCCCAGCATTTT. Its protein product is CASKFGTGVGQPQHF.

This clonotype was recorded a few times. The chain carries TRBV9 and TRBJ1-2, with a possible D match to TRBD1 (5 bases). The CDR3 runs 16 residues. Germline CDR1 SGDLS, CDR2 YYNGEE. V lost 2 bases, J lost 3 bases, and 17 bases lay in between. This CDR3 is CASSVRGGTLDYGYTF. For the CDR3, the DNA is TGTGCCAGCAGCGTTCGGGGGGGGACGCTGGACTATGGCTACACCTTC. Full variable domain (remainder filled in from reference TRBV9 and TRBJ1-2): DSGVTQTPKHLITATGQRVTLRCSPRSGDLSVYWYQQSLDQGLQFLIQYYNGEERAKGNILERFSAQQFPDLHSELNLSSLELGDSALYFCASSVRGGTLDYGYTFGSGTRLTVV.

The chain recombines TRBV2 with TRBJ2-7, with D hard to call. CDR1 and CDR2 (germline): SNHLY, FYNNEI. There are 14 residues in the CDR3. V lost 4 bases and J lost 2, with 12 bases in between. CDR3 residues: CASSGGLDPYEQYF. The CDR3 nucleotides read TGTGCCAGCAGTGGAGGTCTGGACCCCTACGAGCAGTACTTC.

This clonotype has just a few counts. The chain has TRBV7-9 and TRBJ2-7; the D is unclear. V was shortened by 1 base and J by 2 bases, with 12 bases between the two germline ends. In germline, CDR1 is SEHNR, CDR2 FQNEAQ (reference sequence). This CDR3 spans 15 amino acids. The CDR3 loop reads CASSLGPPLTYEQYV. Written as DNA, the CDR3 is TGTGCCAGCAGCTTAGGACCACCGCTCACCTACGAGCAGTACGTC.

The chain employs TRBV12-3 or TRBV12-4 and TRBJ1-2; 7 positions match TRBD1. This CDR3 is built from 16 residues. Trimming at V came to 3 bases and at J to 2 bases, leaving 9 bases not matched to a gene. This CDR3 is CASSLTPGGGNYGYTF. DNA of the CDR3: TGTGCCAGCAGTTTGACTCCCGGAGGGGGCAACTATGGCTACACCTTC.

The rearrangement joins TRBV10-3 to TRBJ1-1; 7 bases match TRBD1. This CDR3 contains 14 residues. Per the germline V gene, CDR1 is ENHRY and CDR2 is SYGVKD. Germline trimming cut 6 bases from V and 0 bases from J; bases unmatched to any gene: 4. This CDR3 is CAIRRQGMNTEAFF. CDR3 DNA: TGTGCCATCAGAAGACAGGGAATGAACACTGAAGCTTTCTTT.

This clonotype appeared many times. The chain is built from TRBV7-2 and TRBJ2-7, with TRBD1 matching over 8 bases. The V gene's germline CDR1 is SGHTA and CDR2 FQGNSA. The CDR3 runs 15 residues. J was trimmed by 4 bases and V by 5 bases; bases with no gene match: 10. The CDR3 sequence is CASSPSPGGAYEQYF. In DNA form, the CDR3 reads TGTGCCAGCAGCCCTAGTCCAGGGGGCGCGTACGAGCAGTACTTC.

The J gene is TRBJ1-2, the V gene TRBV6-8, with a tentative D call TRBD1 (5 bases). Trimming took off 0 bases at V and 8 bases at J, with 10 bases between the two ends. This CDR3 is 13 amino acids long. The V gene's germline CDR1 is MNHGY and CDR2 SAAAGT. The CDR3 nucleotides are TGTGCCAGCAGTTACTCGGGGGTCCAGGGCTACACCTTC. As protein: CASSYSGVQGYTF.

J is TRBJ1-2 and V is TRBV19; D unclear. V lost 3 bases to trimming and J lost 6 bases, with 11 bases between them. CDR1 and CDR2 from the germline V gene are LNHDA and SQIVND (reference sequence). The CDR3 totals 13 residues. DNA of the CDR3: TGTGCCAGTAGTATGGAACCCTGGGATGGCTACACCTTC. This encodes CASSMEPWDGYTF. Combining the CDR3 with reference TRBV19 and TRBJ1-2 gives the whole variable domain DGGITQSPKYLFRKEGQNVTLSCEQNLNHDAMYWYRQDPGQGLRLIYYSQIVNDFQKGDIAEGYSVSREKKESFPLTVTSAQKNPTAFYLCASSMEPWDGYTFGSGTRLTVV.

The chain carries TRBV20-1 and TRBJ1-2; 7 nucleotides align to TRBD1. With V trimmed by 3 bases and J by 3 bases, 4 bases remained unmatched. CDR3 length: 13 residues. Germline V gives CDR1 DFQATT, CDR2 SNEGSKA (reference sequence). Here the CDR3 reads CSASDREDYGYTF. In DNA form, the CDR3 reads TGCAGTGCTAGTGACAGGGAAGACTATGGCTACACCTTC.

The V call is TRBV27, the J call TRBJ2-7; D gene ambiguous. This CDR3 comprises 11 residues. Germline V gene lookup returns CDR1 MNHEY and CDR2 SMNVEV (reference sequence). The ends were cut back, 7 bases at V and 8 bases at J, with 12 bases in the middle. In DNA, the CDR3 is TGTGCCAGCACACTCCAAGGCAAGCAGTACTTC. Protein: CASTLQGKQYF.

V usage is TRBV6-4 and J usage is TRBJ2-3, with D tentatively TRBD2 (6 bases). Germline V gives CDR1 MRHNA, CDR2 SNTAGT. V dropped 3 bases and J dropped 2 bases, with 12 bases sitting between them. This CDR3 has 15 residues. CDR3 sequence reads: CASSESASATDTQYF. Written as DNA, the CDR3 is TGTGCCAGCAGTGAATCTGCTAGCGCCACAGATACGCAGTATTTT.

Remarks on this clonotype: At one of its ends the junction is not consistent with the germline gene, which may arise from a read error. The rearrangement links TRBV27 to TRBJ1-2; TRBD1 agrees at 7 bases. The germline CDR1 and CDR2 sequences are MNHEY and SMNVEV (reference sequence). This CDR3 is built from 14 residues. The CDR3 nucleotides read TGTGCCAGCAGTCCAGGGGACAGCCCGTATGACTACACCTTC. Its protein is CASSPGDSPYDYTF.

This clonotype was recorded at least ten times. The rearrangement links TRBV7-2 to TRBJ2-1; D is uncertain. The CDR3 is 16 residues long. V dropped 2 bases and J dropped 2 bases, with 13 bases sitting between them. Germline CDR1 SGHTA, CDR2 FQGNSA. This CDR3 reads CASSLLTIPPYNEQFF. The CDR3 nucleotides read TGTGCCAGCAGCTTACTAACTATCCCTCCCTACAATGAGCAGTTCTTC.

Points on this clonotype: Given a much more abundant clone one base away, this may be a read error. This chain joins TRBV7-2 and TRBJ1-2; 7 nucleotides line up with TRBD1. The CDR3 covers 13 residues. Germline values: CDR1 SGHTA, CDR2 FQGNSA. The CDR3 DNA is TGTGCCAGCACCTGGGGGGACAGTTATGGCTACATCTTC. Protein product: CASTWGDSYGYIF.

This sequence joins TRBV9 and TRBJ2-5, with D perhaps matching TRBD1 (6 bases). V was trimmed by 3 bases and J by 5 bases, leaving 14 bases between them. The CDR3 consists of 14 residues. In germline, CDR1 is SGDLS, CDR2 YYNGEE. The CDR3 here is CASSDHRVTETQYF. CDR3 nucleotide sequence: TGTGCCAGCAGCGATCACAGGGTAACCGAGACCCAGTACTTC.

DNA for the CDR3: TGCAGTGCCGCTAAGACTAGGAAGAACATGGGCCCCTTCTTC. It codes for CSAAKTRKNMGPFF. The chain is built from TRBV20-1 and TRBJ2-1, with D tentatively TRBD2 (6 bases). This CDR3 has 14 amino acids. Germline CDR1 reads DFQATT; CDR2 reads SNEGSKA (reference sequence). Trimming shortened V by 6 bases and J by 16 bases, and 28 bases separated the two germline ends.

The J gene is TRBJ1-5, the V gene TRBV7-2; a weak D match, TRBD1 (6 bases). TRBJ2-3 matches the DNA end more closely, so the J call is doubtful. CDR3 length: 15 amino acids. Germline V gives CDR1 SGHTA, CDR2 FQGNSA. Here the CDR3 reads CASSPRGRVGQPQYF. The CDR3 bases are TGTGCCAGCAGCCCTAGAGGTAGGGTAGGACAGCCCCAGTATTTT.

The chain joins TRBV6-5 to TRBJ1-3; D is unresolved. CDR3 size: 15 residues. Germline lookup yields CDR1 MNHEY and CDR2 SVGAGI. V lost 5 bases and J lost 0, with 11 bases in between. CDR3 in DNA: TGTGCCAGCAGTCAACAGAAATACTCTGGAAACACCATATATTTT. Protein sequence: CASSQQKYSGNTIYF.

In this sample, this clonotype turned up a few times. The chain joins TRBV7-9 to TRBJ2-3; unclear D gene. V was shortened by 0 bases and J by 5 bases, with 9 bases between the two germline ends. The CDR3 runs to 14 residues. Per germline, CDR1 SEHNR and CDR2 FQNEAQ (reference sequence). CDR3 sequence (DNA): TGTGCCAGCAGCTTAGCCGTGGTCGGAGATACGCAGTATTTT. Its translation: CASSLAVVGDTQYF.

The V gene is TRBV7-6, the J gene TRBJ2-7, with D maybe TRBD2 (6 bases). CDR3 size: 14 residues. The germline V gene encodes CDR1 SGHVS and CDR2 FNYEAQ. The CDR3 DNA is TGTGTCAGCAGCTCAGGGAGGTCCCCCTACGAGCAGTACGTC. Protein product: CVSSSGRSPYEQYV.

This clonotype was detected a few times. The gene calls are TRBV6-2 or TRBV6-3 and TRBJ2-1; D is undetermined. The V end was cut by 2 bases, the J end by 4 bases, with 15 bases between. Per the germline V gene, CDR1 is MNHEY and CDR2 is SVGEGT. The CDR3 has 16 residues. CDR3 in DNA: TGTGCCAGCAGTTACGACCGATTAAAATTTTACAATGAGCAGTTCTTC. Translation: CASSYDRLKFYNEQFF.

This clonotype was observed a handful of times. The V gene is TRBV7-6, the J gene TRBJ1-4; 7 nucleotides agree with TRBD1. The V and J ends lost 2 bases and 5 bases, in that order; junction bases with no gene match: 8. In germline, CDR1 is SGHVS, CDR2 FNYEAQ. CDR3 size: 16 residues. The CDR3 nucleotides read TGTGCCAGCAGCTTAAATGTCCGGGACAGCAATGAAAAACTGTTTTTT. This encodes CASSLNVRDSNEKLFF.

This clonotype was recorded a few times. In DNA, the CDR3 is TGTGCCAGCAGTTATATGCGGGACCAGAGGTACCCCTACGAGCAGTACTTC. Translation: CASSYMRDQRYPYEQYF. The chain uses TRBV6-6 and TRBJ2-7; a weak D match, TRBD2 (6 bases). V was clipped by 3 bases and J by 2 bases, with 20 bases between them. Per the germline V gene, CDR1 is MNHNY and CDR2 is SVGAGI (reference sequence). This CDR3 has 17 amino acids.

The chain joins TRBV11-1 to TRBJ2-1, with 10 bases matching TRBD1. This CDR3 is 15 amino acids long. V lost 6 bases to trimming and J lost 3 bases; unmatched junction nucleotides: 5. Per the germline V gene, CDR1 is SGHAT and CDR2 is FQDESV (reference sequence). CDR3 in DNA: TGTGCCAGCAGAATCTGGGACAGGGGCTACAATGAGCAGTTCTTC. Translation: CASRIWDRGYNEQFF. Looking up the rest from reference TRBV11-1 and TRBJ2-1 gives the full variable domain: EAEVAQSPRYKITEKSQAVAFWCDPISGHATLYWYRQILGQGPELLVQFQDESVVDDSQLPKDRFSAERLKGVDSTLKIQPAELGDSAMYLCASRIWDRGYNEQFFGPGTRLTVL.